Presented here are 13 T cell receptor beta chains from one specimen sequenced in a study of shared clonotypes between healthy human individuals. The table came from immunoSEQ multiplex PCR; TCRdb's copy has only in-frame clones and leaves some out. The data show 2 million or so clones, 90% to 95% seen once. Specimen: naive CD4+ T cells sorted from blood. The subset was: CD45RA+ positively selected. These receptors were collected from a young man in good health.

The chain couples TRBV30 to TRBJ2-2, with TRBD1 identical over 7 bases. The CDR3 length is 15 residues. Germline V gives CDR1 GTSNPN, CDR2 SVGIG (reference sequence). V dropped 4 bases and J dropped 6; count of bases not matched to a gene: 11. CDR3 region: CAWTLQGKTAGELFF. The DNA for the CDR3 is TGTGCCTGGACCCTACAGGGGAAAACGGCCGGGGAGCTGTTTTTT. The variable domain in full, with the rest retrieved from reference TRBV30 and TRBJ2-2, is SQTIHQWPATLVQPVGSPLSLECTVEGTSNPNLYWYRQAAGRGLQLLFYSVGIGQISSEVPQNLSASRPQDRQFILSSKKLLLSDSGFYLCAWTLQGKTAGELFFGEGSRLTVL.

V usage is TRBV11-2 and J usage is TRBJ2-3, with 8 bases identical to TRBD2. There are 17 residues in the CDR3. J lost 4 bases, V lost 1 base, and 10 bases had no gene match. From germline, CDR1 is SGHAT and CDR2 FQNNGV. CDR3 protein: CASSLVGGLGWADTQYF. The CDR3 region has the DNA TGTGCCAGCAGCTTAGTCGGGGGACTAGGGTGGGCAGATACGCAGTATTTT.

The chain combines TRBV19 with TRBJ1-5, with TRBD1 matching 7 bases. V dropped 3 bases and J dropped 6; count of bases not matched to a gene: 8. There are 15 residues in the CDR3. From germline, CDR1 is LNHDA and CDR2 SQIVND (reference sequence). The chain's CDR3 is CASSIDSGGFQPQHF. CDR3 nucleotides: TGTGCCAGTAGTATCGATTCAGGGGGTTTTCAGCCCCAGCATTTT.

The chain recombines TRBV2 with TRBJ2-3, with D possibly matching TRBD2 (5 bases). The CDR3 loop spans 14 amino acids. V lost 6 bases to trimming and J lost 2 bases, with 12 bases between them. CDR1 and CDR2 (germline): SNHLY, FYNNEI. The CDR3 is CASSVSAFTDTQYF. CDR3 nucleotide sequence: TGTGCCAGCAGCGTTAGCGCCTTCACAGATACGCAGTATTTT. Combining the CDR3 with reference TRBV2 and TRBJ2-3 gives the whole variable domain EPEVTQTPSHQVTQMGQEVILRCVPISNHLYFYWYRQILGQKVEFLVSFYNNEISEKSEIFDDQFSVERPDGSNFTLKIRSTKLEDSAMYFCASSVSAFTDTQYFGPGTRLTVL.

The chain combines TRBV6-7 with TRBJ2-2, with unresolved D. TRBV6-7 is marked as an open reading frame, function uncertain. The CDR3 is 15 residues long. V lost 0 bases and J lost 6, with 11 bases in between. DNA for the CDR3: TGTGCCAGCAGTTACTCCCAAGGCGAAGCCGGGGAGCTGTTTTTT. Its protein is CASSYSQGEAGELFF.

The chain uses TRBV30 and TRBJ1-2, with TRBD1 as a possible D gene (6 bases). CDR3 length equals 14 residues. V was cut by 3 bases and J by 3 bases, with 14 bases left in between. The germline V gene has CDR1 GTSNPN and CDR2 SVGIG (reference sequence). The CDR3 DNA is TGTGCCTGGAGGGGAATCGGGGGCTACTATGGCTACACCTTC. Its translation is CAWRGIGGYYGYTF.

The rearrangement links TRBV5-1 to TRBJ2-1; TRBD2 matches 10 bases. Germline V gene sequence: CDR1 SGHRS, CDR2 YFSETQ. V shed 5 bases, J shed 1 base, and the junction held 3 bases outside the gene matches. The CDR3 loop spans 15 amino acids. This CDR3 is CASRTSGQSYNEQFF. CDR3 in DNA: TGCGCCAGCAGGACTAGCGGGCAGTCCTACAATGAGCAGTTCTTC. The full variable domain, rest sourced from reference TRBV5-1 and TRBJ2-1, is KAGVTQTPRYLIKTRGQQVTLSCSPISGHRSVSWYQQTPGQGLQFLFEYFSETQRNKGNFPGRFSGRQFSNSRSEMNVSTLELGDSALYLCASRTSGQSYNEQFFGPGTRLTVL.

The CDR3 is CASSGGQGKPTNEKLFF. The CDR3 DNA reads as TGTGCCAGCAGTGGTGGACAGGGGAAACCAACTAATGAAAAACTGTTTTTT. The rearrangement joins TRBV2 to TRBJ1-4; 9 bases are shared with TRBD1. V gave up 4 bases and J gave up 0 bases; unmatched junction bases: 6. The germline V gene encodes CDR1 SNHLY and CDR2 FYNNEI. The length of the CDR3 is 17 residues.

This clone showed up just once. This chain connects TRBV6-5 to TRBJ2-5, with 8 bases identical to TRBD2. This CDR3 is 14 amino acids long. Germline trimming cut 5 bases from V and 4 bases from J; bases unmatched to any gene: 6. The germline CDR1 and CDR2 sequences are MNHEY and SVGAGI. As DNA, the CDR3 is TGTGCCAGCAGTCCTACCGGGGGGGTAGAGACCCAGTACTTC. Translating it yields CASSPTGGVETQYF.

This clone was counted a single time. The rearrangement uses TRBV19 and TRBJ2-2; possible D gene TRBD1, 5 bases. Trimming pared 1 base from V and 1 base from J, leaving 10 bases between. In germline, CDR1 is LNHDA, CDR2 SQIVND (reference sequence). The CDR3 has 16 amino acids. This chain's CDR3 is CASSIAVTGNTGELFF. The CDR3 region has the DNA TGTGCCAGTAGTATAGCGGTCACAGGGAACACCGGGGAGCTGTTTTTT. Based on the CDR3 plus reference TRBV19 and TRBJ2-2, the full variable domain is DGGITQSPKYLFRKEGQNVTLSCEQNLNHDAMYWYRQDPGQGLRLIYYSQIVNDFQKGDIAEGYSVSREKKESFPLTVTSAQKNPTAFYLCASSIAVTGNTGELFFGEGSRLTVL.

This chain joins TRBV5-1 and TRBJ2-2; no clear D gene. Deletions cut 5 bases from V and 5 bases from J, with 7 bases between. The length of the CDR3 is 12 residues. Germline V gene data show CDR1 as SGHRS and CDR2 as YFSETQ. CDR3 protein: CASRRLTGELFF. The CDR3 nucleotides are TGCGCCAGCAGACGTTTGACCGGGGAGCTGTTTTTT. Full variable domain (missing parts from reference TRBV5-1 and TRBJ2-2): KAGVTQTPRYLIKTRGQQVTLSCSPISGHRSVSWYQQTPGQGLQFLFEYFSETQRNKGNFPGRFSGRQFSNSRSEMNVSTLELGDSALYLCASRRLTGELFFGEGSRLTVL.

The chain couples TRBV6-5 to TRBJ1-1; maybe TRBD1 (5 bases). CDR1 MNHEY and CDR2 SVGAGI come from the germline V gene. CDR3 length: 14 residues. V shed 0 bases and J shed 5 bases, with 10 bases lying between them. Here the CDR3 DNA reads TGTGCCAGCAGTTACTCAGAGGGGCGGACTGAAGCTTTCTTT. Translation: CASSYSEGRTEAFF.

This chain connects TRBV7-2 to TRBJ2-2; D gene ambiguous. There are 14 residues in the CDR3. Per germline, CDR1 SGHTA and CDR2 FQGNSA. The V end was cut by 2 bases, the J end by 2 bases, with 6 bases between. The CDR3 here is CASSLLGNTGELFF. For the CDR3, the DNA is TGTGCCAGCAGCTTATTGGGTAACACCGGGGAGCTGTTTTTT.